A single T cell receptor (beta chain) is shown here with its context. Its antigen remains unidentified. The data stem from a study of vaccination effects on CD4 cells after COVID-19. Regarding the study as a whole: The vaccine-induced clones of healthy vaccinees included only 1 of 255 that cross-reacted with common cold coronaviruses. The study enrolled few convalescent patients and sampled no early post-infection timepoints.

This table comes from immunoSEQ multiplex PCR, and its TCRdb copy is limited to in-frame clones, with some not included. The table has about 54,000 clones, roughly 80% seen once. Antigen-specific CD4+ T cells were expanded (with viral peptide pools) by the ViraFEST assay ahead of sequencing. Following 10 days of culture, CD4+ T cells were isolated. Nucleocapsid antibody tests were negative, and the vaccine recipients had no prior SARS-CoV-2 infection. Cultivation was performed at two million PBMC per well with around 10 IU/ml IL-2 and 7.5 to 10 ug/ml peptides added. The sequences come from CD4+ T cells from PBMCs cultured with HCoV-229E spike peptides, collected before COVID-19 vaccination. The receptor comes from a human donor who received a COVID-19 vaccine.

CDR3 amino acids: CASTEKGQGKNGYTF. The DNA of the CDR3 is TGTGCCAGCACCGAGAAAGGACAGGGGAAGAATGGCTACACCTTC. V is TRBV6-5 and J is TRBJ1-2; 9 bases map to TRBD1. CDR1 is MNHEY and CDR2 is SVGAGI in the germline V gene. After removal of 7 bases from V and 6 bases from J, the junction contained 12 bases not matched to a gene. The CDR3 runs 15 residues.